This TCR beta chain originates from a study of technical replicates of blood from a few donors. CDR3 length: 12 residues. Germline CDR1 reads LNHDA; CDR2 reads SQIVND (reference sequence). The ends lost 4 bases at V and 10 bases at J; junction bases unmatched: 4. The table came from immunoSEQ multiplex PCR; TCRdb's copy has only in-frame clones and leaves some out. This repertoire shows about 14,000 clones, around 81% found once; its top ten account for around a tenth. The receptor was derived from a human donor in good health. This chain links TRBV19 with TRBJ2-1; TRBD2 matches at 7 bases. Input material: PBMCs. The CDR3 protein is CASSNGRREQFF. CDR3 DNA sequence: TGTGCCAGTAGTAACGGGAGGCGCGAGCAGTTCTTC.